The present T cell receptor beta chain was sequenced within a study of response to subunit inactivated influenza vaccine. There are 17 residues in the CDR3. V lost 0 bases to trimming and J lost 6 bases, with 17 bases between them. Looked up from germline, CDR1 is MGHRA and CDR2 is YSYEKL. With respect to this clonotype: The antigen remains undetermined.

TCRdb independently ran MiXCR on the RT-PCR reads; one entry per CDR3 protein. This sample carries roughly 570,000 distinct CDR3 sequences, 12% to 15% of them seen once, and the ten largest clones take around 10%. Study outcomes and limitations: Authors suggested that a seasonal influenza vaccination recruits few new T cells each time.

The sequencing here drew on PBMCs from blood, taken approximately 13 days after vaccination. The rearrangement links TRBV4-1 to TRBJ1-4, with a possible D match to TRBD1 (6 bases). This receptor was obtained from a man aged 45-60 years who received an inactivated influenza vaccine. Written as DNA, the CDR3 is TGCGCCAGCAGCCAAGAAGAGGGCTGGGGGGCCGATGAAAAACTGTTTTTT. This codes for CASSQEEGWGADEKLFF.